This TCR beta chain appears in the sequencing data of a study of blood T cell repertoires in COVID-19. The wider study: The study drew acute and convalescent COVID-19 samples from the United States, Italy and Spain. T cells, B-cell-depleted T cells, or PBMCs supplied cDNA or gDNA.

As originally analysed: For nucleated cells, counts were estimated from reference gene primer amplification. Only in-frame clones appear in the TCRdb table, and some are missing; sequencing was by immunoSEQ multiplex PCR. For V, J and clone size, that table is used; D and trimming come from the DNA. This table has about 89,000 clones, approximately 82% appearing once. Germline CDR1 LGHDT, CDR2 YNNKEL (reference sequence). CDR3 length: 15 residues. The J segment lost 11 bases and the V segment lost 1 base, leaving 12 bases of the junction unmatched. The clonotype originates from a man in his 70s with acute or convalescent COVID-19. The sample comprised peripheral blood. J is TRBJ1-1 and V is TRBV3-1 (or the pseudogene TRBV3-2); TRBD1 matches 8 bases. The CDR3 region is CASSQGGRQGARAFF. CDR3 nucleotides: TGTGCCAGCAGCCAAGGAGGTCGGCAGGGGGCACGGGCTTTCTTT.